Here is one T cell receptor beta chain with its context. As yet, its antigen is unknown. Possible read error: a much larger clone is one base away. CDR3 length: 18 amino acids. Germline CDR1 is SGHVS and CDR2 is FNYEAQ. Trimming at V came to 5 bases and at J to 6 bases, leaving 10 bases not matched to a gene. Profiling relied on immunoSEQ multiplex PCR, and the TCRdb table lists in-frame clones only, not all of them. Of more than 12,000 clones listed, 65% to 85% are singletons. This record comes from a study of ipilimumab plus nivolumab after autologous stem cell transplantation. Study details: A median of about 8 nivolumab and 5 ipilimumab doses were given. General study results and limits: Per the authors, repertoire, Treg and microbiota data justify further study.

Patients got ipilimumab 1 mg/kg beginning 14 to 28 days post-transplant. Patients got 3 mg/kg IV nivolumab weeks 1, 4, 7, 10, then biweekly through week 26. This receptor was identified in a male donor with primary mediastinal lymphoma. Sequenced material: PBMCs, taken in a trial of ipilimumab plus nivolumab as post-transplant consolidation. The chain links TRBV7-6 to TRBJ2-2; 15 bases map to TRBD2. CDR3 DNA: TGTGCCAGCAGCCTCGGACTAGCGGGGGGGCAGTGCGCCGGGGAGCTGTTTTTT. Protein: CASSLGLAGGQCAGELFF.